This TCR beta chain stems from a study of PD-1 blockade in classical Hodgkin lymphoma. This table comes from immunoSEQ multiplex PCR, and its TCRdb copy is limited to in-frame clones, with some not included. In the table there are about 5,600 clones, under 90% of which are singletons. Each patient relapsed following autologous stem cell transplantation, and prior brentuximab vedotin exposure differed. The investigators isolated CD8+ T cells from thawed PBMCs using magnetic negative selection. V lost 4 bases to trimming and J lost 2 bases, with 12 bases between them. CDR1 and CDR2 from the germline V gene are LGHNA and YNFKEQ. The CDR3 runs 14 residues.

This material consisted of CD8+ T cells from blood, taken at baseline. The origin of this receptor is a human donor with classical Hodgkin lymphoma. This rearrangement joins TRBV4-2 to TRBJ2-7; weak D call: TRBD1 (6 bases). The CDR3: CASSRTGRAYEQYF. In DNA, the CDR3 is TGTGCCAGCAGCCGAACAGGGCGAGCCTACGAGCAGTACTTC.